This T cell receptor (beta chain) was recorded in a study of cytomegalovirus exposure and HLA in healthy donors. The CDR3 loop spans 15 amino acids. The V gene's germline CDR1 is SGHTA and CDR2 FQGTGA. Trimming at V came to 4 bases and at J to 4 bases, leaving 1 base not matched to a gene. Sequencing was performed with immunoSEQ multiplex PCR; in TCRdb, only in-frame clones are kept and a portion is missing. The data hold some 180,000 clones, with 86% observed a single time. The V call is TRBV7-3, the J call TRBJ2-5; 15 bases are shared with TRBD2. The TCR sequence derives from a man younger than 45 in good health and CMV-seropositive. Sequenced input: PBMCs. The CDR3 loop reads CASSSGLAGGETQYF. The CDR3 DNA sequence: TGTGCCAGCAGCTCGGGACTAGCGGGAGGAGAGACCCAGTACTTC.